This TCR beta chain was recorded in a study of T cells in women clearing cervical HPV infection. The repertoire was sequenced with immunoSEQ multiplex PCR; TCRdb's copy has only in-frame clones and lacks some. The sample includes around 44,000 clones. Material: blood buffy coat. The receptor comes from a woman between 18 and 69 years old with a cervical HPV16 infection that either progressed to CIN3+ or cleared (not recorded which).

The CDR3 sequence: CASSLGTGYQPQHF. The CDR3 bases that were read are TGTGCCAGCAGCTTAGGTACAGGGTATCAGCCC. The chain couples TRBV7-6 to TRBJ1-5; D may be TRBD1 (6 bases). The read gets to within 3 residues of the CDR3 end, and the germline J gene fills in the rest. The V gene's germline CDR1 is SGHVS and CDR2 FNYEAQ. The CDR3 has 14 amino acids. The V end lost 1 base, the J end lost 5 bases, and 9 bases lay between the germline ends.